The T cell receptor (beta chain) under discussion was sequenced for a study of shared clonotypes between healthy human individuals. Study observations and caveats: Sharing across a few donors was seen in approximately 5.2% of naive CD4 clonotypes. Larger estimated richness was generally recorded for naive subsets relative to memory subsets. Collection of samples was limited to blood; tissue repertoires likely differ.

Concerning this clone: Its matching antigen is unknown.

V lost 4 bases, J lost 5 bases, and 14 bases lay in between. CDR3 size: 13 residues. Per germline, CDR1 SQVTM and CDR2 ANQGSEA. DNA at 200 ng, 25,000 to 35,000 T cell genomes, went into sorted-subset replicate PCRs. Clones were sequenced by immunoSEQ multiplex PCR, and TCRdb holds only the in-frame ones, with some missing. This sample has approximately 740,000 clones, with about 92% found just once. Positive CCR7 selection of CD45RO-negative cells yielded the naive CD8 cells, and terminally differentiated effector memory CD45RA+ cells were excluded. The clonotype originates from a man under 40 in good health. Sequencing was done on a sample of naive CD8+ T cells sorted from blood. The rearrangement links TRBV29-1 to TRBJ2-5; tentatively, D is TRBD2 (6 bases). The CDR3 nucleotides read TGCAGCGTTGGGGGGGACCCCGGGGAGACCCAGTACTTC. Residues: CSVGGDPGETQYF.